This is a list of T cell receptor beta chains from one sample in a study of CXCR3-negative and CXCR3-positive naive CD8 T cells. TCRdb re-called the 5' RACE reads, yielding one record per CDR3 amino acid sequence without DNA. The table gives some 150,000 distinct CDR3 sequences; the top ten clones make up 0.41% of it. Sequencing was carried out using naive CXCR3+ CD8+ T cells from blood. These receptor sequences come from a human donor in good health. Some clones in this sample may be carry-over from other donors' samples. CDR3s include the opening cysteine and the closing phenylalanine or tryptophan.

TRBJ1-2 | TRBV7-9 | CASSPPGVANYGYTF
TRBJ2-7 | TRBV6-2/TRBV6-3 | CASSYQPEAYEQYF
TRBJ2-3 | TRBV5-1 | CASSGTSGEDTQYF
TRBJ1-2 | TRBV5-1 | CASSFSTENYGYTF
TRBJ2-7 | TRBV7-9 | CASSLSSGSLPEQYF
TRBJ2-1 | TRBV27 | CASSLRGYNEQFF
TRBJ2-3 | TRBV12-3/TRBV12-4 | CASSSSGSGADTQYF
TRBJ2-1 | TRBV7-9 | CASSLDFLEAGGLVNEQFF
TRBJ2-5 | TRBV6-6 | CASSYSLADQETQYF
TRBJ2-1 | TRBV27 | CASSSSPGLAVYNEQFF
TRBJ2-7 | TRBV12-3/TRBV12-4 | CASSFPVFEQYF
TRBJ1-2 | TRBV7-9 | CASSFPTGDYYGYTF
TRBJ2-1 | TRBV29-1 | CSVVRRTTGMNEQFF
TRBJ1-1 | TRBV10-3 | CAISADRGNTEAFF
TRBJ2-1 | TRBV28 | CASSLELAGPLNEQFF
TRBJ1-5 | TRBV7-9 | CASSLAAGDDQPQHF
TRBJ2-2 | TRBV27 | CASSFAGQNTGELFF
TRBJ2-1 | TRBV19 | CASSATPGHWTEQFF
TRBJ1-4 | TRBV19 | CATRRDGVYEKLFF
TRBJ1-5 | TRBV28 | CASSLLPQGNQPQHF
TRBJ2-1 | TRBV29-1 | CSVFPGQGSNEQFF
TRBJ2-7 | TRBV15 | CATSRPAQGHYEQYF
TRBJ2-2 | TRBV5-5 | CASSLGSSTGELFF
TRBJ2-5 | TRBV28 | CASSATLRFETQYF
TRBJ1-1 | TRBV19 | CASIGGTGEAFF
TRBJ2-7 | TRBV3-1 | CASRSPSDPQDEQYF
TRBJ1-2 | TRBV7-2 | CASSPLHRDYGYTF
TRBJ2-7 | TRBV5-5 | CASKYSDEQYF
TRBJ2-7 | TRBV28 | CASSLGANEQYF
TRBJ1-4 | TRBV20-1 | CSATPQGSVGEKLFF
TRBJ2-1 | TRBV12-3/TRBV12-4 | CASQGQGAGEQFF
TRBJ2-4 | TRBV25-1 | CASSDGTAREGIQYF
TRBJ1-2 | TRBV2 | CASSEHGGLDGYTF
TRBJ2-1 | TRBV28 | CASSLVGGRREQFF
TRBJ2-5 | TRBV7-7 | CASSPWGGETQYF
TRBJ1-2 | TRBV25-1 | CASSESGLYAYGYTF
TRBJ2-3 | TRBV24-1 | CATSPKGQVRGTDTQYF
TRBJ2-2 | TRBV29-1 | CSGFVPNTGELFF
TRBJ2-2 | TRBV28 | CASSFTENTGELFF
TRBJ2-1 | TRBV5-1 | CASSRDTLYWFF
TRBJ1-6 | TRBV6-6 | CASSWRVTSLHF
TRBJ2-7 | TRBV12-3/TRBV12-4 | CASRTDRYEQYF
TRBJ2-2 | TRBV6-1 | CASSKGTVNTGELFF
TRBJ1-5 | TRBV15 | CATSPPGGGNQPPHF
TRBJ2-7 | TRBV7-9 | CASSPPESPRFYEQYF
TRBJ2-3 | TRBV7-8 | CASSLVVASTDTQYF